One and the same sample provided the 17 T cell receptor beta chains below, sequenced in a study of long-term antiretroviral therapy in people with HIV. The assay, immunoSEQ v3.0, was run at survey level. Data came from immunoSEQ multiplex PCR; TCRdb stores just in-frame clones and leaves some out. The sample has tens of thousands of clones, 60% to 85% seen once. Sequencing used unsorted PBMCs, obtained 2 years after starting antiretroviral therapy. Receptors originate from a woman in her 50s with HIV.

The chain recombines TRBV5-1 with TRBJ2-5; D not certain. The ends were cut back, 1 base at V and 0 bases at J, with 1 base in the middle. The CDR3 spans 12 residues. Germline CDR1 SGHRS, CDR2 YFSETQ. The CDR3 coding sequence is TGCGCCAGCAGCTTGTACCAAGAGACCCAGTACTTC. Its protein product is CASSLYQETQYF. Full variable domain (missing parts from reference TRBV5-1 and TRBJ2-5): KAGVTQTPRYLIKTRGQQVTLSCSPISGHRSVSWYQQTPGQGLQFLFEYFSETQRNKGNFPGRFSGRQFSNSRSEMNVSTLELGDSALYLCASSLYQETQYFGPGTRLLVL.

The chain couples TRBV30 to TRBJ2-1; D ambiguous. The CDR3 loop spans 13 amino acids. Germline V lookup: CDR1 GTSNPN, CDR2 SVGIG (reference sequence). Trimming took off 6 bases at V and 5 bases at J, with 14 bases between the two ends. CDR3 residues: CACTVGPDNEQFF. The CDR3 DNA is TGTGCCTGTACAGTCGGACCAGACAATGAGCAGTTCTTC.

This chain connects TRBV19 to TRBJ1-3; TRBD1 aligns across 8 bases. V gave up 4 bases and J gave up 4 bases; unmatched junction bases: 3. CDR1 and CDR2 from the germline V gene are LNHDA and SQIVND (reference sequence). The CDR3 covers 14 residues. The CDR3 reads CASSSRDRGNTIYF. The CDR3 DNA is TGTGCCAGTAGTAGCCGGGACAGGGGAAACACCATATATTTT.

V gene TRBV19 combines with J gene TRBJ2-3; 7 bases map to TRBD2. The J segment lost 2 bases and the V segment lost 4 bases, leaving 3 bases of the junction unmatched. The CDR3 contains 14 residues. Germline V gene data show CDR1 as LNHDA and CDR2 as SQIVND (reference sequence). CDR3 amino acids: CASSSGGFTDTQYF. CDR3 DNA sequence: TGTGCCAGTAGTAGCGGGGGATTCACAGATACGCAGTATTTT. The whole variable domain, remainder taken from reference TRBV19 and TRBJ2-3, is DGGITQSPKYLFRKEGQNVTLSCEQNLNHDAMYWYRQDPGQGLRLIYYSQIVNDFQKGDIAEGYSVSREKKESFPLTVTSAQKNPTAFYLCASSSGGFTDTQYFGPGTRLTVL.

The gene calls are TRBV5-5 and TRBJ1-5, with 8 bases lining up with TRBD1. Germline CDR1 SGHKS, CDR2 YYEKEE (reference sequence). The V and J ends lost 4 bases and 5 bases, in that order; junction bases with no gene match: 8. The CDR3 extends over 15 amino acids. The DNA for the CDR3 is TGTGCCAGCAGCCACGGCGACAGGGGATATCAGCCCCAGCATTTT. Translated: CASSHGDRGYQPQHF.

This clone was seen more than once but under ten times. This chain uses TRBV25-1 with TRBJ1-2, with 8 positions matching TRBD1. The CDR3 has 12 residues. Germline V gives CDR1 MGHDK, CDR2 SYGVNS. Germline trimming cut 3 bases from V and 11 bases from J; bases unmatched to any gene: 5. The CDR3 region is CASSELTGAYTF. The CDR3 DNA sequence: TGTGCCAGCAGTGAGTTGACAGGGGCATACACCTTC.

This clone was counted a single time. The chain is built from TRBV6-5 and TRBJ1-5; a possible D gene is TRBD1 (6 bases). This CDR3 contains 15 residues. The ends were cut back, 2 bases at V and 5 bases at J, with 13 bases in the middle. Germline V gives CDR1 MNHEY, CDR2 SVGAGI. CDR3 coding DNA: TGTGCCAGCAGTTACAACCGGGGGGGCGATCAGCCCCAGCATTTT. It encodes CASSYNRGGDQPQHF.

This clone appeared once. Here the CDR3 DNA reads TGCGCCAGCAGCTCCGTTTGGGAGAGCTCAGATACGCAGTATTTT. Its protein is CASSSVWESSDTQYF. This chain links TRBV5-1 with TRBJ2-3; D perhaps matches TRBD2 (5 bases). There are 15 residues in the CDR3. The germline V gene has CDR1 SGHRS and CDR2 YFSETQ. V gave up 3 bases and J gave up 4 bases, with 15 bases separating them.

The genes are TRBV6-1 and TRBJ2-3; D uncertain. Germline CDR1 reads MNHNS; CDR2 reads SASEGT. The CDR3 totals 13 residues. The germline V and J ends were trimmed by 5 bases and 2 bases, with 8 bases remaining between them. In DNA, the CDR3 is TGTGCCAGCAGTTCATGGACCACAGATACGCAGTATTTT. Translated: CASSSWTTDTQYF.

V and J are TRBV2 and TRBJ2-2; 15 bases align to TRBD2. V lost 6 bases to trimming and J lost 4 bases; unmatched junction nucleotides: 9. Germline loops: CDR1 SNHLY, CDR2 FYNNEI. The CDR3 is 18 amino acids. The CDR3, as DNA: TGTGCCAGCAGGGCACCCGGGACTAGCGGGGGGTTCACCGGGGAGCTGTTTTTT. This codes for CASRAPGTSGGFTGELFF.

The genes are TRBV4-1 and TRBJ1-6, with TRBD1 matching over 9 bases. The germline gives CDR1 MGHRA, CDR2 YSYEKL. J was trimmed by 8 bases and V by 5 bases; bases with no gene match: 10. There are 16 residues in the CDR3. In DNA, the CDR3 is TGCGCCAGCAGCGATACAGGGGGCCGGGGCTATTCACCCCTCCACTTT. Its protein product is CASSDTGGRGYSPLHF.

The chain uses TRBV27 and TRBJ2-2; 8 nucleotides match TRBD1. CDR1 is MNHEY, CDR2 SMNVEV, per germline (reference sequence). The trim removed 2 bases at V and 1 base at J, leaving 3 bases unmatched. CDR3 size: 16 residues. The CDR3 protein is CASSLIGTGNTGELFF. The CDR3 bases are TGTGCCAGCAGTTTAATAGGGACAGGGAACACCGGGGAGCTGTTTTTT.

In nucleotides, the CDR3 is TGTGCCAGCAGCCCTGGACAGGTCCAAGAGACCCAGTACTTC. Translated: CASSPGQVQETQYF. The chain couples TRBV14 to TRBJ2-5; 7 bases fit TRBD1. The CDR3 contains 14 residues. Germline CDR1 SGHDN, CDR2 FVKESK. Trimming cost V 4 bases and J 1 base; bases outside gene matches: 3.

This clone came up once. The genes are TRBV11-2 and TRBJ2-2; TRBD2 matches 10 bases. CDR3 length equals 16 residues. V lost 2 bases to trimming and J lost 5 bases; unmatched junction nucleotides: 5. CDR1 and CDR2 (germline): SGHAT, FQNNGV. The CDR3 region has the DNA TGTGCCAGCAGCTTATATCTAGCGGGGGAGACCGGGGAGCTGTTTTTT. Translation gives CASSLYLAGETGELFF.

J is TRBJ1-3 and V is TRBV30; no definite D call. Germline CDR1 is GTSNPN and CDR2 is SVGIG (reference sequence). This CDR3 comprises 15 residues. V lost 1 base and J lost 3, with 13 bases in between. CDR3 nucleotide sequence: TGTGCCTGGAGTGCCCGAGGGCTAGGTGGAAACACCATATATTTT. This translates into CAWSARGLGGNTIYF.

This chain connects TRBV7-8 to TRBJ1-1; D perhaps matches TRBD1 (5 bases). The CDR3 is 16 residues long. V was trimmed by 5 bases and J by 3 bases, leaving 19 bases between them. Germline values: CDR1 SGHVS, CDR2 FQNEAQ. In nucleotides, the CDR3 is TGTGCCAGCAGCCCAGGACAAACCCTCACTTACACTGAAGCTTTCTTT. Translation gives CASSPGQTLTYTEAFF.

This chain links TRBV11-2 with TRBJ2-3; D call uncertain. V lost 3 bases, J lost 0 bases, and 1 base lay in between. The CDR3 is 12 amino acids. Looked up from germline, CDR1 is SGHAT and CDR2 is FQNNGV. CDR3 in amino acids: CASSLSTDTQYF. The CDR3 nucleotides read TGTGCCAGCAGCTTGAGCACAGATACGCAGTATTTT.